One sample yielded the 10 T cell receptor beta chains listed below, sequenced in a study of T-cell reconstitution after alpha-beta-depleted transplantation in children. Library preparation (for TCRbeta) was performed with unique molecular identifiers. TCRdb passed the PCR reads through MiXCR, listing each CDR3 protein once. The profile shows about 610,000 distinct CDR3 sequences, approximately 10% of them singletons. This material consisted of PBMCs from the stem cell graft donor, taken from the stem cell graft. The receptors come from a human donor who donated a stem cell graft to a child with acute myeloid leukemia.

The table lists this clonotype with many counts. The rearrangement uses TRBV12-3 or TRBV12-4 and TRBJ1-2; tentative D call: TRBD1 (5 bases). The V end was cut by 4 bases, the J end by 3 bases, with 6 bases between. The CDR3 has 12 residues. The CDR3 DNA reads TGTGCCAGCAGTTCACAGGACTATGGCTACACCTTC. Its translation is CASSSQDYGYTF.

The chain is built from TRBV28 and TRBJ2-7; 13 bases are shared with TRBD2. Trimming at V came to 4 bases and at J to 3 bases, leaving 24 bases not matched to a gene. This CDR3 has 22 residues. Germline assignment: CDR1 MDHEN and CDR2 SYDVKM. The CDR3 bases are TGTGCCAGCAGTTCTGGGTGGCCAGTCGGAGGACTAGCGGGAGCCATCATCTACGAGCAGTACTTC. Its protein is CASSSGWPVGGLAGAIIYEQYF.

The CDR3 DNA reads TGCAGTGCTTACAAAACAGGGGGAAATCAGCCCCAGCATTTT. This gives the protein CSAYKTGGNQPQHF. The chain combines TRBV20-1 with TRBJ1-5; 8 positions match TRBD1. This CDR3 is 14 amino acids long. Trimming cost V 5 bases and J 4 bases; bases outside gene matches: 7. CDR1 DFQATT and CDR2 SNEGSKA come from the germline V gene (reference sequence).

This clonotype was detected many times. The chain carries TRBV10-3 and TRBJ2-7; 9 bases align to TRBD1. Germline V gene data show CDR1 as ENHRY and CDR2 as SYGVKD. The CDR3 loop spans 13 amino acids. V lost 10 bases to trimming and J lost 2 bases; unmatched junction nucleotides: 6. The CDR3 spells CATNRDRAYEQYF. DNA for the CDR3: TGTGCCACCAACCGGGACAGGGCCTACGAGCAGTACTTC.

The chain recombines TRBV29-1 with TRBJ2-1; TRBD2 matches 7 bases. The germline CDR1 and CDR2 sequences are SQVTM and ANQGSEA. The trim removed 5 bases at V and 16 bases at J, leaving 14 bases unmatched. The CDR3 length is 12 residues. CDR3 nucleotide sequence: TGCAGCGTTCCGGGTTCCGGGGGGTCCCCATTCTTC. Its protein is CSVPGSGGSPFF.

V is TRBV6-2 or TRBV6-3 and J is TRBJ1-1, with TRBD1 as a possible D gene (5 bases). The CDR3 totals 15 residues. V was cut by 4 bases and J by 1 base, with 13 bases left in between. CDR1 and CDR2 (germline): MNHEY, SVGEGT. CDR3 DNA sequence: TGTGCCAGCAGTTCCAGGGAGGCTCCGAACACTGAAGCTTTCTTT. Amino acids: CASSSREAPNTEAFF.

This clonotype was observed a handful of times. The gene calls are TRBV4-1 and TRBJ2-7, with TRBD1 matching 8 bases. The V gene's germline CDR1 is MGHRA and CDR2 YSYEKL. The CDR3 extends over 19 amino acids. With 0 bases clipped from V and 4 bases from J, the junction kept 17 bases outside the gene matches. The CDR3 loop reads CASSQDNMHGTGRAYEQYF. DNA for the CDR3: TGCGCCAGCAGCCAAGATAATATGCACGGGACAGGACGCGCTTACGAGCAGTACTTC.

This clonotype has a handful of counts. The rearrangement uses TRBV18 and TRBJ2-7; TRBD1 agrees at 11 bases. This CDR3 is built from 16 residues. Germline CDR1 is KGHSH and CDR2 is LQKENI. Trimming took 3 bases from V and 6 from J; bases not matched to a gene: 10. The CDR3 DNA reads TGTGCCAGCTCACCCGTAGGGACAGGGGGAGGCACCGAGCAGTACTTC. It yields the protein CASSPVGTGGGTEQYF.

This clonotype was seen only a few times. This chain links TRBV21-1 with TRBJ2-7; the table's D call TRBD2 went unverified against the DNA. TRBV21-1 is a documented pseudogene. This CDR3 is built from 17 residues. In nucleotides, the CDR3 is TGTGCCAGCAGCAAACTCCTCCGACCTAAGCTAGTCTACGAGCAGTACTTC. This sequence encodes CASSKLLRPKLVYEQYF.

This clonotype came up many times. The chain joins TRBV29-1 to TRBJ2-1; the match to TRBD2 covers 8 bases. Trimming at V came to 5 bases and at J to 7 bases, leaving 13 bases not matched to a gene. Germline CDR1 is SQVTM and CDR2 is ANQGSEA. The CDR3 consists of 15 residues. CDR3 sequence (DNA): TGCAGCGTTCAAAAGGTGGCGGGGGGCCGGAATGAGCAGTTCTTC. It codes for CSVQKVAGGRNEQFF.